Given below is one TCR beta chain in context. Its target is not known. A multiplex PCR was run with 60 Vbeta primers and 13 Jbeta primers. Using immunoSEQ multiplex PCR, the repertoire was profiled, and TCRdb retains in-frame clones only, with some absent. Found here are 37,000 or so clones, over 70% of them singletons; the top ten hold roughly 6.3%. Per the germline V gene, CDR1 is MNHNS and CDR2 is SASEGT. With 10 bases removed from V and 1 base from J, the gap between germline ends came to 10 bases. The CDR3 contains 13 residues. These data belong to a study of cytomegalovirus exposure and HLA in healthy donors. Findings and caveats of the study: TCR beta chains numbering about 160 were designated cytomegalovirus-associated. TCR beta sequences numbering under 20,000 were associated with HLA alleles at 0.05 false discovery rate in a later analysis. Highly shared variants forming one cluster were likely a sequencing artifact.

V usage is TRBV6-1 and J usage is TRBJ1-4, with D tentatively TRBD1 (5 bases). The sequencing input was PBMCs. This receptor was obtained from a man younger than 40 in good health and CMV-seronegative. The CDR3 is CAITDRTNEKLFF. The CDR3 DNA follows: TGTGCCATTACCGACAGAACTAATGAAAAACTGTTTTTT.